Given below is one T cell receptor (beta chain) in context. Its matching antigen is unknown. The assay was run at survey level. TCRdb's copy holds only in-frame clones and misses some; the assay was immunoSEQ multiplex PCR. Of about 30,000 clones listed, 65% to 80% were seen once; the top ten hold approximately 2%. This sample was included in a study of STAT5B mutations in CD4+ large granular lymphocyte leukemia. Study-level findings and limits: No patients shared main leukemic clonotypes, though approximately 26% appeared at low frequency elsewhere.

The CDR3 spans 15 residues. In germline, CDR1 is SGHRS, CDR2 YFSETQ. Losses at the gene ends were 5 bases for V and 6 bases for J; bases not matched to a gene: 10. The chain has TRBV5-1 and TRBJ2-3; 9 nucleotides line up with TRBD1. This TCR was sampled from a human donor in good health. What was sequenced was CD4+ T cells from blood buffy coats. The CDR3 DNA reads TGCGCCAGCAGGACCGGGACAGGGATTATGGATACGCAGTATTTT. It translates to CASRTGTGIMDTQYF.